Below, 17 T cell receptor beta chains from the same sample are listed, as sequenced in a study of blood T cell repertoires in COVID-19. TCRdb keeps only in-frame clones here, not all; method: immunoSEQ multiplex PCR. The repertoire holds approximately 80,000 clones, with 81% as singletons. Sequenced input: peripheral blood. These receptors originate from a man older than 75 with acute or convalescent COVID-19.

This clone is a singleton in its sample. The rearrangement joins TRBV6-5 to TRBJ2-1; TRBD2 matches at 7 bases. J lost 6 bases, V lost 4 bases, and 6 bases had no gene match. Germline lookup yields CDR1 MNHEY and CDR2 SVGAGI. The CDR3 spans 14 residues. In DNA form, the CDR3 reads TGTGCCAGCAGTTTGATAGCGGGTACCAATGAGCAGTTCTTC. Its protein product is CASSLIAGTNEQFF.

CDR3 in DNA: TGCGCCAGCAGCCTAACTCCGCGGGGCATCGCTGGGGCCAACGTCCTGACTTTC. Encoded protein: CASSLTPRGIAGANVLTF. V usage is TRBV4-1 and J usage is TRBJ2-6; D may be TRBD2 (6 bases). From germline, CDR1 is MGHRA and CDR2 YSYEKL. This CDR3 is 18 amino acids long. The germline V and J ends were trimmed by 4 bases and 2 bases, with 18 bases remaining between them.

The rearrangement uses TRBV15 and TRBJ1-1, with 10 bases identical to TRBD1. Trimming at V came to 1 base and at J to 6 bases, leaving 5 bases not matched to a gene. Germline CDR1 reads LNHNV; CDR2 reads YYDKDF (reference sequence). CDR3 size: 15 residues. CDR3 nucleotides: TGTGCCACCAGCAGAGGGGACAGGGGTAGGTCTGAAGCTTTCTTT. It is translated as CATSRGDRGRSEAFF.

The chain is built from TRBV6-5 and TRBJ1-1; D perhaps matches TRBD1 (6 bases). The germline gives CDR1 MNHEY, CDR2 SVGAGI. The CDR3 is 14 residues long. V was clipped by 3 bases and J by 8 bases, with 16 bases between them. CDR3: CASSYSDSLTEAFF. The CDR3 bases are TGTGCCAGCAGTTATTCGGACAGCCTGACCGAAGCTTTCTTT.

This chain links TRBV18 with TRBJ1-6; TRBD1 is a possible D gene (5 bases). From germline, CDR1 is KGHSH and CDR2 LQKENI. The CDR3 is made up of 15 amino acids. V lost 3 bases, J lost 8 bases, and 14 bases lay in between. The CDR3 coding sequence is TGTGCCAGCTCACCGGGGGGTTACCTTTATTCACCCCTCCACTTT. Translating gives CASSPGGYLYSPLHF.

The chain joins TRBV5-4 to TRBJ1-1, with TRBD1 matching over 8 bases. The V segment lost 6 bases and the J segment 1 base; nucleotides outside the gene matches: 5. Germline-derived CDR1 and CDR2 are SGHNT and YYREEE (reference sequence). The CDR3 runs 14 residues. Here the CDR3 DNA reads TGTGCCAGCACCAGAGGACAGGGGAACACTGAAGCTTTCTTT. This translates into CASTRGQGNTEAFF.

This chain uses TRBV19 with TRBJ1-4, with D possibly being TRBD1 (5 bases). The CDR3 covers 17 residues. The germline CDR1 and CDR2 sequences are LNHDA and SQIVND (reference sequence). Trimming took 4 bases from V and 1 from J, leaving 16 bases between them. CDR3 DNA sequence: TGTGCCAGTAGTACCCGAAGTAAGGGGATAACTAATGAAAAACTGTTTTTT. Residues: CASSTRSKGITNEKLFF. Full variable domain (outside the CDR3, taken from reference TRBV19 and TRBJ1-4): DGGITQSPKYLFRKEGQNVTLSCEQNLNHDAMYWYRQDPGQGLRLIYYSQIVNDFQKGDIAEGYSVSREKKESFPLTVTSAQKNPTAFYLCASSTRSKGITNEKLFFGSGTQLSVL.

The chain is built from TRBV5-4 and TRBJ1-3, with D possibly matching TRBD1 (5 bases). CDR3 length: 13 residues. Germline V gives CDR1 SGHNT, CDR2 YYREEE (reference sequence). V lost 0 bases to trimming and J lost 14 bases, with 15 bases between them. In nucleotides, the CDR3 is TGTGCCAGCAGCTTGGAGGGGCAGACCTCATTATATTTT. This gives the protein CASSLEGQTSLYF.

In this sample, this clone turned up once. The chain is built from TRBV30 and TRBJ1-4, with D possibly matching TRBD1 (6 bases). CDR3 length equals 14 residues. Germline V CDR1 and CDR2: GTSNPN, SVGIG (reference sequence). Trimming removed 6 bases from V and 10 bases from J, with 21 bases in between. As DNA, the CDR3 is TGTGCCTGCGGAGTCGGGGGCTCGGGGGGAAAACTGTTTTTT. Its protein is CACGVGGSGGKLFF.

The V and J genes are TRBV28 and TRBJ1-5; unclear D gene. The CDR3 has 16 amino acids. Germline-derived CDR1 and CDR2 are MDHEN and SYDVKM. Trimming left V 1 base short and J 1 base short, with 11 bases between. The CDR3 here is CASSLSTPSSNQPQHF. CDR3 nucleotide sequence: TGTGCCAGCAGTTTATCTACCCCGTCGAGCAATCAGCCCCAGCATTTT.

This chain connects TRBV6-5 to TRBJ1-6, with D possibly TRBD1 on 6 matching bases. The CDR3 is made up of 14 amino acids. Germline V gives CDR1 MNHEY, CDR2 SVGAGI. V lost 1 base to trimming and J lost 10 bases, with 11 bases between them. The CDR3 is CASSYWEGDSPLHF. CDR3 sequence (DNA): TGTGCCAGCAGTTACTGGGAGGGGGACTCACCCCTCCACTTT.

This chain joins TRBV5-1 and TRBJ1-1; D is uncertain. V was clipped by 3 bases and J by 1 base, with 10 bases between them. The V gene's germline CDR1 is SGHRS and CDR2 YFSETQ. The CDR3 is 14 residues long. The CDR3 sequence: CASSSLGRNTEAFF. DNA of the CDR3: TGCGCCAGCAGCTCCCTGGGCAGGAACACTGAAGCTTTCTTT.

The V call is TRBV6-6, the J call TRBJ1-6; tentatively, D is TRBD1 (5 bases). Germline values: CDR1 MNHNY, CDR2 SVGAGI (reference sequence). With 3 bases removed from V and 6 bases from J, the gap between germline ends came to 9 bases. This CDR3 region has 14 residues. The CDR3 loop is CASSYRGGNSPLHF. As DNA, the CDR3 is TGTGCCAGCAGTTATAGGGGAGGTAATTCACCCCTCCACTTT.

The genes are TRBV28 and TRBJ1-5, with D unclear. V was clipped by 10 bases and J by 6 bases, with 13 bases between them. CDR1 MDHEN and CDR2 SYDVKM come from the germline V gene. CDR3 length equals 12 residues. The CDR3 region has the DNA TGTGCCACCGGGGTTTATAGTCAGCCCCAGCATTTT. Protein product: CATGVYSQPQHF. Full variable domain (remainder filled in from reference TRBV28 and TRBJ1-5): DVKVTQSSRYLVKRTGEKVFLECVQDMDHENMFWYRQDPGLGLRLIYFSYDVKMKEKGDIPEGYSVSREKKERFSLILESASTNQTSMYLCATGVYSQPQHFGDGTRLSIL.

This clone was observed once. The chain carries TRBV29-1 and TRBJ1-5; 7 nucleotides agree with TRBD1. The CDR3 has 12 residues. V trimming: 5 bases; J trimming: 4 bases; junction bases outside the gene matches: 2. CDR1 and CDR2 from the germline V gene are SQVTM and ANQGSEA. CDR3 loop: CSVQTGNQPQHF. In DNA, the CDR3 is TGCAGCGTTCAGACAGGGAATCAGCCCCAGCATTTT.

This clone was seen ten or more times. This chain connects TRBV5-1 to TRBJ2-2; D is unresolved. The CDR3 is made up of 14 amino acids. Germline values: CDR1 SGHRS, CDR2 YFSETQ. The ends were cut back, 4 bases at V and 6 bases at J, with 13 bases in the middle. The CDR3 DNA reads as TGCGCCAGCAGCCCACAAATAGAGGCCGGGGAGCTGTTTTTT. Residues: CASSPQIEAGELFF.

This chain uses TRBV6-5 with TRBJ1-1; 8 bases are shared with TRBD1. This CDR3 has 15 residues. Germline lookup yields CDR1 MNHEY and CDR2 SVGAGI. Unmatched junction bases numbered 7, after V lost 0 bases and J lost 7 bases. The CDR3 DNA reads TGTGCCAGCAGTTACTCGGGCCAGGGGGCTTATGAAGCTTTCTTT. Translating gives CASSYSGQGAYEAFF.